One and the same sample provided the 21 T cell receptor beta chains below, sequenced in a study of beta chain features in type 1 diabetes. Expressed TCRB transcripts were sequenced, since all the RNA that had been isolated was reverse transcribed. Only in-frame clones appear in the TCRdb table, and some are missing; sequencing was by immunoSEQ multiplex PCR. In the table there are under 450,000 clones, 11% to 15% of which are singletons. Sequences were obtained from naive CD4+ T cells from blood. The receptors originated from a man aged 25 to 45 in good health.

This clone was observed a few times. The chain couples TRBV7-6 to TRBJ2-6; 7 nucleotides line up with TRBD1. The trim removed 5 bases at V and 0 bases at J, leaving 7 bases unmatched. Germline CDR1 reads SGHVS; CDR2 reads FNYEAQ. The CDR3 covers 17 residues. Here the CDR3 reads CASSAYYRGSGANVLTF. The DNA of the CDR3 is TGTGCCAGCAGCGCCTATTACAGGGGCTCTGGGGCCAACGTCCTGACTTTC. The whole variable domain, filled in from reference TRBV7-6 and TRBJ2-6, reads GAGVSQSPRYKVTKRGQDVALRCDPISGHVSLYWYRQALGQGPEFLTYFNYEAQQDKSGLPNDRFSAERPEGSISTLTIQRTEQRDSAMYRCASSAYYRGSGANVLTFGAGSRLTVL.

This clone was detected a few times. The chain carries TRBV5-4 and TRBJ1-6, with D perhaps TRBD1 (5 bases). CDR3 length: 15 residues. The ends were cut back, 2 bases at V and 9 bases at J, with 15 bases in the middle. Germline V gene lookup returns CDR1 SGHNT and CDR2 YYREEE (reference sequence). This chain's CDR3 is CASSFGGDNPSPLHF. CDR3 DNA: TGTGCCAGCAGCTTCGGGGGAGACAATCCTTCACCCCTCCACTTT.

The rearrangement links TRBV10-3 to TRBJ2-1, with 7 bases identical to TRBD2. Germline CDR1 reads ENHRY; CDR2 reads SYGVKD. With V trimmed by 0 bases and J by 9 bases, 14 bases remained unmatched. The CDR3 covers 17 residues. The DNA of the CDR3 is TGTGCCATCAGTGAGTCGATTCTTGGCGGGAGTGTGAGTGAGCAGTTCTTC. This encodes CAISESILGGSVSEQFF.

Written as DNA, the CDR3 is TGCAGCGTTGAAGATCGCCTCCGGACGGCGGGAGACACAGATACGCAGTATTTT. Amino acids: CSVEDRLRTAGDTDTQYF. V gene TRBV29-1 combines with J gene TRBJ2-3; 7 bases align to TRBD2. V was clipped by 0 bases and J by 2 bases; unmatched bases: 14. The CDR3 runs 18 residues. Looked up from germline, CDR1 is SQVTM and CDR2 is ANQGSEA.

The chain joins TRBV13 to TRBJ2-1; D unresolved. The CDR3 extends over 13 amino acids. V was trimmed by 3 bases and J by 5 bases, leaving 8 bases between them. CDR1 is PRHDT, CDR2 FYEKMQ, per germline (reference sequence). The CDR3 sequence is CASSFWTNNEQFF. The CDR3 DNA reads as TGTGCCAGCAGCTTCTGGACGAACAATGAGCAGTTCTTC.

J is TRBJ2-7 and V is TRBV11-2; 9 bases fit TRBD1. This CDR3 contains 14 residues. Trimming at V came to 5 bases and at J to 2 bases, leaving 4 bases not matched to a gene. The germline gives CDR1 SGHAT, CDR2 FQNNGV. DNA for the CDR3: TGTGCCAGCAGCATGACAGGGGGTGCCTACGAGCAGTACTTC. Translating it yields CASSMTGGAYEQYF.

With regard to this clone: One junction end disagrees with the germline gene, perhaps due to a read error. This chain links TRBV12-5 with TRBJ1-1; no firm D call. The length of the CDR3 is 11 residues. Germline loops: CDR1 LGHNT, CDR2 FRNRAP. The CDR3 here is CASGLGRTRIF. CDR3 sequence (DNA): TGTGCTAGTGGTTTGGGAAGGACCAGGATCTTT.

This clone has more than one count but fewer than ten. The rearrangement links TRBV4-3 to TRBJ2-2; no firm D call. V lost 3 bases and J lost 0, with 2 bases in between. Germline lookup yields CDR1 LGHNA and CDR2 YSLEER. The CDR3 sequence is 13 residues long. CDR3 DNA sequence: TGCGCCAGCAGCCAGACGAACACCGGGGAGCTGTTTTTT. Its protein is CASSQTNTGELFF.

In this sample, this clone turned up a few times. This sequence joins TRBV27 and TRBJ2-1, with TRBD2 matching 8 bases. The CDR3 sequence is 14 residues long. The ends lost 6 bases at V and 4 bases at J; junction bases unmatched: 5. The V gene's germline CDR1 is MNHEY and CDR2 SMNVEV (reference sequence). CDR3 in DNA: TGTGCCAGCAGCCAAGCGGGGGCGTACAATGAGCAGTTCTTC. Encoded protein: CASSQAGAYNEQFF.

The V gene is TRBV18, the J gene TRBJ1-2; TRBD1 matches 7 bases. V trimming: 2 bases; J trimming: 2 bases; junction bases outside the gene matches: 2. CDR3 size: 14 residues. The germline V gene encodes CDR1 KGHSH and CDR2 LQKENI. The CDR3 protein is CASSPEQGNYGYTF. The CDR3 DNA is TGTGCCAGCTCACCAGAACAGGGGAACTATGGCTACACCTTC. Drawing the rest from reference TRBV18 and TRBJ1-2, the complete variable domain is NAGVMQNPRHLVRRRGQEARLRCSPMKGHSHVYWYRQLPEEGLKFMVYLQKENIIDESGMPKERFSAEFPKEGPSILRIQQVVRGDSAAYFCASSPEQGNYGYTFGSGTRLTVV.

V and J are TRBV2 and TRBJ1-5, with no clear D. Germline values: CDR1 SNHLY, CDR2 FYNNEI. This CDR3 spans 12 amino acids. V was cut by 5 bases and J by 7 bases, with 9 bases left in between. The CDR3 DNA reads TGTGCCAGCAGTACCTGGGAACAGCCCCAGCATTTT. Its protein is CASSTWEQPQHF.

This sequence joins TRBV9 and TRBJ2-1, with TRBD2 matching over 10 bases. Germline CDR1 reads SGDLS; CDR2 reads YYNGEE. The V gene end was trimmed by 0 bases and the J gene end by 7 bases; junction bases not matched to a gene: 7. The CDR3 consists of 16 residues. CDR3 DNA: TGTGCCAGCAGCGTAGCTAGGGCTAGCGGGAGAAATGAGCAGTTCTTC. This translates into CASSVARASGRNEQFF.

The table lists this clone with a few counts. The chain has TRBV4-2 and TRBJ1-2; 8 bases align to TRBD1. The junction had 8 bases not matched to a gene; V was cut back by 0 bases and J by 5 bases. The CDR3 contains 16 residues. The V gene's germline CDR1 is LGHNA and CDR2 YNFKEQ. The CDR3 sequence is CASSQDRDRISYGYTF. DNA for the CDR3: TGTGCCAGCAGCCAAGATAGGGACAGGATCTCTTATGGCTACACCTTC.

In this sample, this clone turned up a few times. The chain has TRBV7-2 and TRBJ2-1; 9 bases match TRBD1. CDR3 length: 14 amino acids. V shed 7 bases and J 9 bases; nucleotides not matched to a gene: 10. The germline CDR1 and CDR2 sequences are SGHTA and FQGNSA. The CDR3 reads CASTLDRGIREQFF. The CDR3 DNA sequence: TGTGCCAGCACCCTAGACAGGGGGATCCGTGAGCAGTTCTTC. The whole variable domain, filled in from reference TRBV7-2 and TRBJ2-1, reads GAGVSQSPSNKVTEKGKDVELRCDPISGHTALYWYRQSLGQGLEFLIYFQGNSAPDKSGLPSDRFSAERTGGSVSTLTIQRTQQEDSAVYLCASTLDRGIREQFFGPGTRLTVL.

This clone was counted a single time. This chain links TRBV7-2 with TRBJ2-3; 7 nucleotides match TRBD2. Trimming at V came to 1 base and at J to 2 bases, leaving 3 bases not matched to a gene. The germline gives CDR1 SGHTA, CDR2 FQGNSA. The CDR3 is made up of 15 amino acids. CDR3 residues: CASSLGDYSTDTQYF. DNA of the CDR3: TGTGCCAGCAGCTTAGGGGACTATTCCACAGATACGCAGTATTTT.

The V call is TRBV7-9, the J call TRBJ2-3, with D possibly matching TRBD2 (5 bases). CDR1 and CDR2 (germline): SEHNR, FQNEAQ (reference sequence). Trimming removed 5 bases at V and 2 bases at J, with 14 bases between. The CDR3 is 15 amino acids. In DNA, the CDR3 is TGTGCCAGCAGCATCCTCGAGCGGAACACAGATACGCAGTATTTT. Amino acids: CASSILERNTDTQYF. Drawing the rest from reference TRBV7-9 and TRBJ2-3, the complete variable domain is DTGVSQNPRHKITKRGQNVTFRCDPISEHNRLYWYRQTLGQGPEFLTYFQNEAQLEKSRLLSDRFSAERPKGSFSTLEIQRTEQGDSAMYLCASSILERNTDTQYFGPGTRLTVL.

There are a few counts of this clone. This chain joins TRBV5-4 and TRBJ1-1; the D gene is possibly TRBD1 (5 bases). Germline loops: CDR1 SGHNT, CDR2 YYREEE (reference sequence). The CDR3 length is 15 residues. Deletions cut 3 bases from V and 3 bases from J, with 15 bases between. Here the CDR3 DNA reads TGTGCCAGCAGCTCCCGGCGGGGGGTCTACACTGAAGCTTTCTTT. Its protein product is CASSSRRGVYTEAFF.

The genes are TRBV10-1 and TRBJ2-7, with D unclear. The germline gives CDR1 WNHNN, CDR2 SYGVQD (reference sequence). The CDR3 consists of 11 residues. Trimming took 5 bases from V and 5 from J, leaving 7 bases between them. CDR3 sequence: CASSSDHEQYF. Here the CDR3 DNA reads TGCGCCAGCAGTTCGGACCACGAGCAGTACTTC.

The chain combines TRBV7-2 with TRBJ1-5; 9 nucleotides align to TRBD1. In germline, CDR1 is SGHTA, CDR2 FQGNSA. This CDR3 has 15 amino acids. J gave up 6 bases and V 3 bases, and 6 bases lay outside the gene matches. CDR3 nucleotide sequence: TGTGCCAGCAGCTTTAGGGGACAGGGCAGTCAGCCCCAGCATTTT. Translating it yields CASSFRGQGSQPQHF.

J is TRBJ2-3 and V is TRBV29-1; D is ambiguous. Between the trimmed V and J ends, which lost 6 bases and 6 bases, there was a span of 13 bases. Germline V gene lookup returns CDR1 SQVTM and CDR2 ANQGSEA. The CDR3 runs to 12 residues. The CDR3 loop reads CSVIQQMDTQYF. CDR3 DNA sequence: TGCAGCGTAATACAGCAAATGGATACGCAGTATTTT.

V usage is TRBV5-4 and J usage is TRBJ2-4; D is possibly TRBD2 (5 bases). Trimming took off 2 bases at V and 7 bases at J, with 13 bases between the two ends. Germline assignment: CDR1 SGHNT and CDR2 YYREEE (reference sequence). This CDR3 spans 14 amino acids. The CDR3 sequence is CASSLLDRENIQYF. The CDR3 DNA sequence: TGTGCCAGCAGCTTACTGGATAGGGAGAACATTCAGTACTTC.